This T cell receptor (beta chain) was retrieved from a study of shared clonotypes between healthy human individuals. Study information: Three plates each covered CD4 naive and memory; CD8 naive two, CD8 memory one. Study conclusions and caveats: Incomplete sequencing of sorted subsets was indicated by rarefaction despite large depth.

Method: immunoSEQ multiplex PCR; TCRdb's copy keeps in-frame clones and lacks some. In the table there are approximately 2.5 million clones, more than 90% of which are singletons. The CDR3 extends over 16 amino acids. The germline V gene encodes CDR1 SSHAT and CDR2 FNYEAQ (reference sequence). Donors had no recently reported acute infections or vaccinations and were HIV-negative. On this clone: The antigen is unknown. Germline and junction disagree at one end, which may indicate a read error.

The receptor was isolated from a man between 18 and 35 years old in good health. The rearrangement uses TRBV7-7 and TRBJ2-3; the match to TRBD2 covers 11 bases. The sample consisted of naive CD4+ T cells sorted from blood. Sample subset: CD45RA+ positively selected. In DNA, the CDR3 is TGTGCTAGCAGCCCCGTAGCGGGAGGGAGTTCAGATACGCAGTATTTT. Amino acid sequence: CASSPVAGGSSDTQYF.